This T cell receptor beta chain is from a study of blood T cell repertoires in COVID-19. Study-wide context: The samples span acute and convalescent COVID-19 from the United States, Italy and Spain.

Original handling: Amplification of reference gene primers provided the estimated nucleated cell counts. TCRdb's copy holds only in-frame clones and misses some; the assay was immunoSEQ multiplex PCR. The DNA gave D and trimming, while V, J and clone size come from that table. The table records 60,000 to 85,000 clones, roughly 87% of them present only once. This clone was recorded once. This receptor was identified in a woman aged 45-59 years with active COVID-19. Sequencing input: peripheral blood.

The CDR3 nucleotides read TGCAGTGCTAGTGGAGGGACAGGGGGCACTGAAGCTTTCTTT. It encodes CSASGGTGGTEAFF. The genes are TRBV20-1 and TRBJ1-1, with 11 bases that match TRBD1. Trimming removed 3 bases from V and 4 bases from J; junction bases left unmatched: 4. Per germline, CDR1 DFQATT and CDR2 SNEGSKA (reference sequence). The length of the CDR3 is 14 residues.